Below are 18 T cell receptor beta chains sequenced from a single sample in a study of shared clonotypes between healthy human individuals (dated by TCRdb to 2020 to 2021). Library generation was performed with the immunoSEQ multiplex PCR assay. Drawn from immuneACCESS, this table holds only the in-frame rearrangements with V and J called that TCRdb kept. Clones are partly lost; checked studies trace under half to an unresolved V gene and leave the rest unexplained. This sample comprises about 710,000 clones, around 78% of them detected only once. Around 2% of the sample goes to the ten largest clones. Sequencing input: memory CD4+ T cells sorted from blood. The sample's cell subset or site label, decoded: CD45RA-negative fraction. The source of these receptors is a woman between 25 and 40 years old in good health.

The chain has TRBV5-6 and TRBJ2-5; TRBD1 is a possible D gene (7 bases). From germline, CDR1 is SGHDT and CDR2 YYEEEE. The CDR3 has 16 residues. The V gene lost 1 base and the J gene lost 5 bases, with 18 bases spanning the gap. The CDR3 nucleotides are TGTGCCAGCAGCTTGAGGATCCAGGGGGGAGGTGAGACCCAGTACTTC. Translating it yields CASSLRIQGGGETQYF.

The chain employs TRBV28 and TRBJ1-5, with unresolved D. V lost 6 bases and J 8 bases, leaving 14 bases between the germline ends. The CDR3 runs 13 residues. The germline gives CDR1 MDHEN, CDR2 SYDVKM. CDR3 protein: CASRPPGYKPQHF. CDR3 DNA: TGTGCCAGCAGGCCCCCGGGGTACAAGCCCCAGCATTTT.

The chain links TRBV5-6 to TRBJ1-5; D uncertain. The V gene lost 1 base and the J gene lost 0 bases, with 5 bases spanning the gap. CDR3 size: 14 residues. Germline V gene data show CDR1 as SGHDT and CDR2 as YYEEEE. CDR3 region: CASSLSFSNQPQHF. CDR3 nucleotides: TGTGCCAGCAGCTTGTCATTTAGCAATCAGCCCCAGCATTTT.

The J gene is TRBJ2-3, the V gene TRBV7-9; D may be TRBD2 (6 bases). Germline V lookup: CDR1 SEHNR, CDR2 FQNEAQ (reference sequence). The CDR3 consists of 14 residues. V gave up 5 bases and J gave up 3 bases, with 12 bases separating them. In DNA form, the CDR3 reads TGTGCCAGCAGCGATACCGGGACTACAGATACGCAGTATTTT. Amino acid sequence: CASSDTGTTDTQYF. Combining the CDR3 with reference TRBV7-9 and TRBJ2-3 gives the whole variable domain DTGVSQNPRHKITKRGQNVTFRCDPISEHNRLYWYRQTLGQGPEFLTYFQNEAQLEKSRLLSDRFSAERPKGSFSTLEIQRTEQGDSAMYLCASSDTGTTDTQYFGPGTRLTVL.

The chain has TRBV9 and TRBJ1-2; 10 bases align to TRBD1. J gave up 0 bases and V 3 bases, and 2 bases lay outside the gene matches. Germline V CDR1 and CDR2: SGDLS, YYNGEE. The CDR3 contains 15 residues. For the CDR3, the DNA is TGTGCCAGCAGCGCAGGGACAGGGGCTAACTATGGCTACACCTTC. Its translation: CASSAGTGANYGYTF.

The chain combines TRBV2 with TRBJ2-6; D ambiguous. V was pared by 2 bases and J by 2 bases, with 10 bases between. Germline CDR1 and CDR2: SNHLY and FYNNEI. This CDR3 contains 16 residues. CDR3 in amino acids: CASSEFSGTGANVLTF. The CDR3 DNA reads as TGTGCCAGCAGTGAATTTTCTGGGACTGGGGCCAACGTCCTGACTTTC.

The genes are TRBV30 and TRBJ2-5, with 11 bases fitting TRBD2. Trimming removed 5 bases from V and 4 bases from J; junction bases left unmatched: 6. Germline V lookup: CDR1 GTSNPN, CDR2 SVGIG (reference sequence). This CDR3 has 14 residues. Here the CDR3 DNA reads TGTGCCTGGGAACTAGCGGGAGACCCAGAGACCCAGTACTTC. It is translated as CAWELAGDPETQYF.

This chain connects TRBV11-2 to TRBJ1-3, with D hard to call. CDR1 and CDR2 from the germline V gene are SGHAT and FQNNGV. The CDR3 has 15 residues. The V end lost 0 bases, the J end lost 0 bases, and 6 bases lay between the germline ends. The CDR3 DNA follows: TGTGCCAGCAGCTTAGATTCCGTCTCTGGAAACACCATATATTTT. Protein product: CASSLDSVSGNTIYF.

This chain joins TRBV9 and TRBJ2-3; 7 bases agree with TRBD2. V lost 4 bases to trimming and J lost 6 bases; unmatched junction nucleotides: 11. From germline, CDR1 is SGDLS and CDR2 YYNGEE. This CDR3 contains 15 residues. CDR3 DNA sequence: TGTGCCAGCAGCCTGGGGGGGAGGGCCCGGGATACGCAGTATTTT. Residues: CASSLGGRARDTQYF. Full variable domain (outside the CDR3, taken from reference TRBV9 and TRBJ2-3): DSGVTQTPKHLITATGQRVTLRCSPRSGDLSVYWYQQSLDQGLQFLIQYYNGEERAKGNILERFSAQQFPDLHSELNLSSLELGDSALYFCASSLGGRARDTQYFGPGTRLTVL.

This clone has only a few counts. J is TRBJ1-2 and V is TRBV9; 8 bases agree with TRBD1. The CDR3 is 13 amino acids. Trimming cost V 2 bases and J 9 bases; bases outside gene matches: 6. CDR1 is SGDLS, CDR2 YYNGEE, per germline. CDR3 coding DNA: TGTGCCAGCAGCGTGCAGGGGGCGCCCAGCTACACCTTC. Translation gives CASSVQGAPSYTF. Full variable domain (outside the CDR3, taken from reference TRBV9 and TRBJ1-2): DSGVTQTPKHLITATGQRVTLRCSPRSGDLSVYWYQQSLDQGLQFLIQYYNGEERAKGNILERFSAQQFPDLHSELNLSSLELGDSALYFCASSVQGAPSYTFGSGTRLTVV.

This chain uses TRBV19 with TRBJ2-3; D not certain. Germline lookup yields CDR1 LNHDA and CDR2 SQIVND (reference sequence). V was trimmed by 6 bases and J by 2 bases, leaving 9 bases between them. The CDR3 loop spans 13 amino acids. The CDR3 reads CASSKVFTDTQYF. DNA for the CDR3: TGTGCCAGTAGCAAAGTGTTCACAGATACGCAGTATTTT.

The gene calls are TRBV7-8 and TRBJ2-1; 11 positions agree with TRBD2. CDR1 is SGHVS, CDR2 FQNEAQ, per germline. V shed 5 bases and J 6 bases; nucleotides not matched to a gene: 9. The CDR3 consists of 16 residues. The CDR3 region has the DNA TGTGCCAGCAGCCCTACTAGCGGGGGAGGGGGCAATGAGCAGTTCTTC. It translates to CASSPTSGGGGNEQFF.

This chain links TRBV28 with TRBJ1-1, with D unresolved. The V and J ends lost 7 bases and 8 bases respectively, with 14 bases between them. Germline loops: CDR1 MDHEN, CDR2 SYDVKM. The CDR3 totals 12 residues. The DNA for the CDR3 is TGTGCCAGCACCCCCGGTCTTCAAGAAGCTTTCTTT. Translated: CASTPGLQEAFF.

The V call is TRBV5-4, the J call TRBJ2-5; D is uncertain. Trimming pared 1 base from V and 3 bases from J, leaving 13 bases between. The CDR3 has 15 amino acids. CDR1 and CDR2 (germline): SGHNT, YYREEE (reference sequence). CDR3 DNA: TGTGCCAGCAGCTTGCTCTTGGGGTCGAAAGAGACCCAGTACTTC. This encodes CASSLLLGSKETQYF.

The chain is built from TRBV5-1 and TRBJ1-1; D gene uncertain. In germline, CDR1 is SGHRS, CDR2 YFSETQ. V lost 4 bases and J lost 1, with 8 bases in between. CDR3 size: 13 residues. The CDR3 protein is CASSVDGNTEAFF. The DNA for the CDR3 is TGCGCCAGCAGCGTGGACGGGAACACTGAAGCTTTCTTT.

The chain carries TRBV30 and TRBJ1-1; 7 bases are a match to TRBD1. The CDR3 is made up of 11 amino acids. The junction had 3 bases not matched to a gene; V was cut back by 5 bases and J by 6 bases. Germline lookup yields CDR1 GTSNPN and CDR2 SVGIG (reference sequence). The DNA of the CDR3 is TGTGCCTGGGCTAGGGGGCCTGAAGCTTTCTTT. It encodes CAWARGPEAFF. Using reference TRBV30 and TRBJ1-1 for the parts outside the CDR3, the full variable domain is SQTIHQWPATLVQPVGSPLSLECTVEGTSNPNLYWYRQAAGRGLQLLFYSVGIGQISSEVPQNLSASRPQDRQFILSSKKLLLSDSGFYLCAWARGPEAFFGQGTRLTVV.

The chain recombines TRBV29-1 with TRBJ2-1; weak D call: TRBD2 (6 bases). Looked up from germline, CDR1 is SQVTM and CDR2 is ANQGSEA. Trimming pared 4 bases from V and 8 bases from J, leaving 15 bases between. This CDR3 has 13 residues. CDR3 protein: CSVVRTIGDEQFF. Here the CDR3 DNA reads TGCAGCGTTGTCCGGACTATTGGGGATGAGCAGTTCTTC.

Comments on this clone: This CDR3 is also generated by other DNA sequences in the sample. This chain connects TRBV27 to TRBJ2-5, with D possibly being TRBD2 (5 bases). V was clipped by 5 bases and J by 4 bases, with 11 bases between them. Looked up from germline, CDR1 is MNHEY and CDR2 is SMNVEV (reference sequence). This CDR3 contains 13 residues. The CDR3 coding sequence is TGTGCCAGCAGTCTTCGGGGTCGAGAGACCCAGTACTTC. It codes for CASSLRGRETQYF.